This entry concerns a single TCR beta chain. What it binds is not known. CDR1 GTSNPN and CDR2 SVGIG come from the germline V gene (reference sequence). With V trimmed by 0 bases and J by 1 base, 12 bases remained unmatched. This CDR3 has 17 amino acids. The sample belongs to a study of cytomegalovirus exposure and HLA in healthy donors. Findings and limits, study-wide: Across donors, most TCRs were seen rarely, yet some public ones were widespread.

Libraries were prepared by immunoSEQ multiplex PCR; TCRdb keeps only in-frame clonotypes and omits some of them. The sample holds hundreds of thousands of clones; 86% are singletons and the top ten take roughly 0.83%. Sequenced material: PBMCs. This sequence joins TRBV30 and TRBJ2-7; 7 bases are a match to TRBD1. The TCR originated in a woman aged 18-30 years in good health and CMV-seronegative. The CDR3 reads CAWSVLFGRGTSYEQYF. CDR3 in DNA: TGTGCCTGGAGTGTACTGTTTGGCAGGGGGACATCCTACGAGCAGTACTTC.